This TCR beta chain originates from a study of cytomegalovirus exposure and HLA in healthy donors. Germline-derived CDR1 and CDR2 are SEHNR and FQNEAQ (reference sequence). The V end lost 1 base, the J end lost 0 bases, and 3 bases lay between the germline ends. This CDR3 is 13 amino acids long. Primers for the PCR totalled 60 Vbeta and 13 Jbeta. Using immunoSEQ multiplex PCR, the repertoire was profiled, and TCRdb retains in-frame clones only, with some absent. The table shows more than 80,000 clones, with less than 80% occurring only once. The source of this sequence is a man between 60 and 75 years old in good health and CMV-seronegative. This chain connects TRBV7-9 to TRBJ1-1; D gene ambiguous. The sample comprised PBMCs. CDR3 loop: CASSLDMNTEAFF. CDR3 sequence (DNA): TGTGCCAGCAGCTTAGACATGAACACTGAAGCTTTCTTT.